This T cell receptor (beta chain) emerged from a study of OX40 agonist ivuxolimab in advanced cancers. Profiling relied on immunoSEQ multiplex PCR, and the TCRdb table lists in-frame clones only, not all of them. The table has 55,000 to 75,000 clones, more than 85% seen once. Trimming took 6 bases from V and 4 from J, leaving 16 bases between them. CDR3 length: 15 amino acids. Germline V CDR1 and CDR2: MNHEY, SVGAGI. This TCR was recovered from an adult with an advanced solid tumor such as melanoma, head and neck, liver or kidney cancer. The chain employs TRBV6-5 and TRBJ1-3, with a weak D call TRBD1 (5 bases). Sequenced here: CD4+ or CD8+ T cells sorted from blood, sampled in a trial of the OX40 agonist ivuxolimab. The CDR3 spells CASRPHQGAGNTIYF. The CDR3 DNA sequence: TGTGCCAGCAGGCCGCATCAGGGTGCGGGAAACACCATATATTTT.